Shown below are 7 T cell receptor beta chains from a single sample sequenced in a study of cytomegalovirus exposure and HLA in healthy donors. The assay was immunoSEQ multiplex PCR, and TCRdb's table has in-frame clones only and misses some. Altogether fewer than 90,000 clones are present, about 94% being singletons, with the ten largest covering around 2.1%. The sequencing input was PBMCs. The source is a woman between 18 and 29 years old in good health and CMV-seronegative.

The chain carries TRBV25-1 and TRBJ1-2; D remains unclear. In germline, CDR1 is MGHDK, CDR2 SYGVNS. This CDR3 has 13 residues. Trimming took 2 bases from V and 2 from J, leaving 6 bases between them. The CDR3 coding sequence is TGTGCCAGCAGTGAACTAGAGAACTATGGCTACACCTTC. This codes for CASSELENYGYTF.

The rearrangement joins TRBV7-2 to TRBJ1-1; 7 positions match TRBD1. The J segment lost 3 bases and the V segment lost 5 bases, leaving 9 bases of the junction unmatched. This CDR3 has 15 amino acids. CDR1 is SGHTA, CDR2 FQGNSA, per germline. The CDR3 region is CASSANRGPHTEAFF. CDR3 nucleotides: TGTGCCAGCAGCGCCAACAGGGGCCCTCACACTGAAGCTTTCTTT.

The chain carries TRBV30 and TRBJ2-7; D call uncertain. The germline V and J ends were trimmed by 2 bases and 7 bases, with 9 bases remaining between them. Germline-derived CDR1 and CDR2 are GTSNPN and SVGIG (reference sequence). The CDR3 is 11 residues long. This CDR3 is CAWSPRREQYF. For the CDR3, the DNA is TGTGCCTGGAGTCCTAGACGTGAGCAGTACTTC.

The rearrangement joins TRBV5-5 to TRBJ2-1, with 15 bases fitting TRBD2. The CDR3 consists of 16 residues. J gave up 5 bases and V 2 bases, and 2 bases lay outside the gene matches. CDR1 and CDR2 from the germline V gene are SGHKS and YYEKEE (reference sequence). CDR3 protein: CASSFGLAGGHNEQFF. The CDR3 DNA reads as TGTGCCAGCAGCTTTGGACTAGCGGGGGGGCACAATGAGCAGTTCTTC.

The chain couples TRBV18 to TRBJ2-1, with D possibly being TRBD1 (7 bases). V was trimmed by 3 bases and J by 8 bases, leaving 23 bases between them. This CDR3 is built from 17 residues. Germline V CDR1 and CDR2: KGHSH, LQKENI. CDR3 region: CASSPVGTAGRKDEQFF. The CDR3 DNA is TGTGCCAGCTCACCCGTGGGGACAGCGGGCCGGAAGGATGAGCAGTTCTTC. The variable domain in full, completed from reference TRBV18 and TRBJ2-1, reads NAGVMQNPRHLVRRRGQEARLRCSPMKGHSHVYWYRQLPEEGLKFMVYLQKENIIDESGMPKERFSAEFPKEGPSILRIQQVVRGDSAAYFCASSPVGTAGRKDEQFFGPGTRLTVL.

The gene calls are TRBV7-2 and TRBJ1-1, with TRBD1 as a possible D gene (6 bases). The CDR3 is 16 amino acids. Trimming took off 1 base at V and 1 base at J, with 13 bases between the two ends. Per germline, CDR1 SGHTA and CDR2 FQGNSA. CDR3 protein: CASSLGSRGANTEAFF. CDR3 coding DNA: TGTGCCAGCAGCTTAGGGAGTCGGGGGGCGAACACTGAAGCTTTCTTT.

This clone showed up just a few times. The rearrangement joins TRBV9 to TRBJ1-2; 9 positions match TRBD1. The CDR3 has 15 residues. Germline values: CDR1 SGDLS, CDR2 YYNGEE. Germline trimming cut 3 bases from V and 4 bases from J; bases unmatched to any gene: 7. CDR3 sequence (DNA): TGTGCCAGCAGCGGCTACAGGGGGCCTAGCTATGGCTACACCTTC. This translates into CASSGYRGPSYGYTF.